These 19 T cell receptor beta chains came from one sample sequenced in a study of glioma-infiltrating T cells after dendritic cell vaccination. Sequencing was performed with immunoSEQ multiplex PCR; in TCRdb, only in-frame clones are kept and a portion is missing. The data show over 90,000 clones, with 75% to 90% seen just once and 4.5% to 5.5% held by the top ten. The time point is: after dendritic cell vaccination, including at tumor progression/relapse. The sample consisted of blood, taken after dendritic cell vaccination. These receptors were obtained from a human donor with glioblastoma.

The chain uses TRBV9 and TRBJ2-5, with D tentatively TRBD1 (5 bases). Trimming pared 3 bases from V and 2 bases from J, leaving 14 bases between. The CDR3 totals 15 residues. Germline CDR1 reads SGDLS; CDR2 reads YYNGEE. This CDR3 reads CASSETTVTQETQYF. CDR3 in DNA: TGTGCCAGCAGCGAGACGACAGTGACTCAAGAGACCCAGTACTTC.

The chain couples TRBV19 to TRBJ2-2; no clear D. V lost 1 base and J 2 bases, leaving 5 bases between the germline ends. CDR3 length equals 14 residues. CDR1 and CDR2 (germline): LNHDA, SQIVND (reference sequence). CDR3 nucleotide sequence: TGTGCCAGTAGTATAGGCAGAAACACCGGGGAGCTGTTTTTT. It specifies CASSIGRNTGELFF. Looking up the rest from reference TRBV19 and TRBJ2-2 gives the full variable domain: DGGITQSPKYLFRKEGQNVTLSCEQNLNHDAMYWYRQDPGQGLRLIYYSQIVNDFQKGDIAEGYSVSREKKESFPLTVTSAQKNPTAFYLCASSIGRNTGELFFGEGSRLTVL.

This clone was detected only a few times. The chain employs TRBV4-1 and TRBJ1-1; D ambiguous. The V end was cut by 0 bases, the J end by 2 bases, with 7 bases between. Germline V gene data show CDR1 as MGHRA and CDR2 as YSYEKL. The CDR3 spans 14 residues. As DNA, the CDR3 is TGCGCCAGCAGCCAAGATTCCTACAACACTGAAGCTTTCTTT. It codes for CASSQDSYNTEAFF.

V is TRBV28 and J is TRBJ1-2; D is uncertain. CDR1 and CDR2 (germline): MDHEN, SYDVKM. The CDR3 has 12 amino acids. Deletions cut 4 bases from V and 6 bases from J, with 9 bases between. CDR3 amino acids: CASSSLSHGYTF. DNA for the CDR3: TGTGCCAGCAGTTCCCTAAGTCATGGCTACACCTTC.

The V and J genes are TRBV7-3 and TRBJ1-3; possibly TRBD1 for D (6 bases). Deletions cut 4 bases from V and 0 bases from J, with 22 bases between. Germline CDR1 and CDR2: SGHTA and FQGTGA. The CDR3 is 19 amino acids. CDR3 loop: CASSWGAGGQYSSGNTIYF. In DNA form, the CDR3 reads TGTGCCAGCAGCTGGGGTGCGGGGGGCCAATACTCCTCTGGAAACACCATATATTTT.

This clone was observed a single time. In DNA, the CDR3 is TGTGCCAGCAGCCCACAGGGATTCACCGGGGAGCTGTTTTTT. As protein: CASSPQGFTGELFF. This rearrangement joins TRBV7-2 to TRBJ2-2; a possible D gene is TRBD1 (6 bases). The CDR3 is made up of 14 amino acids. The germline gives CDR1 SGHTA, CDR2 FQGNSA. V was clipped by 5 bases and J by 4 bases, with 11 bases between them. The full variable domain, completed using reference TRBV7-2 and TRBJ2-2, is GAGVSQSPSNKVTEKGKDVELRCDPISGHTALYWYRQSLGQGLEFLIYFQGNSAPDKSGLPSDRFSAERTGGSVSTLTIQRTQQEDSAVYLCASSPQGFTGELFFGEGSRLTVL.

V gene TRBV5-1 combines with J gene TRBJ1-6, with 7 bases fitting TRBD1. The CDR3 sequence is 14 residues long. J gave up 6 bases and V 2 bases, and 2 bases lay outside the gene matches. Germline CDR1 reads SGHRS; CDR2 reads YFSETQ. The CDR3 sequence is CASSLNRGNSPLHF. The CDR3 DNA is TGCGCCAGCAGCTTAAACAGGGGTAATTCACCCCTCCACTTT.

The gene calls are TRBV6-6 and TRBJ2-7, with D perhaps matching TRBD2 (5 bases). V lost 6 bases and J lost 4, with 13 bases in between. This CDR3 has 13 amino acids. Per germline, CDR1 MNHNY and CDR2 SVGAGI (reference sequence). The CDR3 nucleotides read TGTGCCAGCAGGCCCTTGCCGGGGTACGAGCAGTACTTC. It encodes CASRPLPGYEQYF.

CDR3 region: CASSIDRLAGGGEQFF. In nucleotides, the CDR3 is TGTGCCAGTAGTATTGATAGGCTAGCGGGAGGGGGTGAGCAGTTCTTC. V gene TRBV19 combines with J gene TRBJ2-1; 12 bases map to TRBD2. Per the germline V gene, CDR1 is LNHDA and CDR2 is SQIVND (reference sequence). Trimming at V came to 3 bases and at J to 9 bases, leaving 9 bases not matched to a gene. The CDR3 is 16 residues long.

This chain uses TRBV5-1 with TRBJ2-2; maybe TRBD2 (6 bases). The V gene's germline CDR1 is SGHRS and CDR2 YFSETQ. This CDR3 contains 16 residues. V was cut by 4 bases and J by 7 bases, with 20 bases left in between. CDR3 sequence (DNA): TGCGCCAGCAGCCCCGGGACTGTGACGCGAGGCGGGGAGCTGTTTTTT. This codes for CASSPGTVTRGGELFF.

J is TRBJ2-5 and V is TRBV28; 7 bases are a match to TRBD1. CDR3 size: 14 residues. The trim removed 3 bases at V and 5 bases at J, leaving 6 bases unmatched. Germline CDR1 is MDHEN and CDR2 is SYDVKM. The CDR3 here is CASSFHRGWETQYF. CDR3 sequence (DNA): TGTGCCAGCAGTTTTCACAGGGGCTGGGAGACCCAGTACTTC.

The J gene is TRBJ1-2, the V gene TRBV29-1; a possible D gene is TRBD1 (6 bases). The ends were cut back, 6 bases at V and 11 bases at J, with 22 bases in the middle. The CDR3 contains 13 residues. Per germline, CDR1 SQVTM and CDR2 ANQGSEA. The CDR3 here is CSVMVTGRRIYTF. CDR3 nucleotide sequence: TGCAGCGTAATGGTGACAGGTCGACGGATATACACCTTC.

The V gene is TRBV18, the J gene TRBJ1-2; possibly TRBD1 for D (5 bases). The CDR3 is 14 residues long. V dropped 4 bases and J dropped 3 bases, with 12 bases sitting between them. Germline CDR1 is KGHSH and CDR2 is LQKENI. The CDR3 sequence: CASSRGGTHYGYTF. In nucleotides, the CDR3 is TGTGCCAGCTCACGGGGCGGGACTCACTATGGCTACACCTTC.

The rearrangement joins TRBV11-3 to TRBJ1-2; 8 bases match TRBD1. Germline V gives CDR1 SGHNT, CDR2 YENEEA. The CDR3 extends over 13 amino acids. V shed 5 bases, J shed 8 bases, and the junction held 7 bases outside the gene matches. CDR3 sequence (DNA): TGTGCCAGCAGCCGAGCAGGGGGCGGCGGCTACACCTTC. Encoded protein: CASSRAGGGGYTF.

The chain links TRBV2 to TRBJ1-5; 8 bases are shared with TRBD1. V lost 5 bases, J lost 0 bases, and 3 bases stayed unmatched. Germline CDR1 and CDR2: SNHLY and FYNNEI. The CDR3 runs 15 residues. CDR3 amino acids: CASSFDRGSNQPQHF. The CDR3 DNA sequence: TGTGCCAGCAGTTTTGACAGGGGTAGCAATCAGCCCCAGCATTTT.

The J gene is TRBJ1-4, the V gene TRBV14; D is possibly TRBD1 (5 bases). Trimming stripped 4 bases from V and 4 bases from J, with 13 bases between. Germline V CDR1 and CDR2: SGHDN, FVKESK. The CDR3 sequence is 15 residues long. In DNA form, the CDR3 reads TGTGCCAGCAGCCCCCCCGGGGGAGTTAATGAAAAACTGTTTTTT. Translation: CASSPPGGVNEKLFF.

The chain employs TRBV2 and TRBJ2-1, with TRBD2 identical over 7 bases. V lost 2 bases and J lost 10; bases outside the gene matches: 5. From germline, CDR1 is SNHLY and CDR2 FYNNEI. The CDR3 length is 13 residues. CDR3 residues: CASSESREGEQFF. The CDR3 bases are TGTGCCAGCAGTGAATCCAGGGAGGGGGAGCAGTTCTTC.

V and J are TRBV7-2 and TRBJ2-7; D unresolved. This CDR3 comprises 14 residues. The germline V gene encodes CDR1 SGHTA and CDR2 FQGNSA. Trimming took 2 bases from V and 4 from J, leaving 12 bases between them. CDR3 protein: CASSLRLARYEQYF. CDR3 DNA: TGTGCCAGCAGCTTAAGGTTAGCTAGGTACGAGCAGTACTTC.

The V gene is TRBV12-5, the J gene TRBJ2-5; 9 nucleotides match TRBD1. The J segment lost 5 bases and the V segment lost 3 bases, leaving 4 bases of the junction unmatched. From germline, CDR1 is LGHNT and CDR2 FRNRAP. CDR3 size: 14 residues. The chain's CDR3 is CASGFAGTGETQYF. CDR3 in DNA: TGTGCTAGTGGTTTCGCCGGGACAGGGGAGACCCAGTACTTC.